The 16 T cell receptor beta chains below come from one sample, sequenced in a study of T-cell memory formation after mild COVID-19. TCRdb called the 5' RACE reads again in MiXCR, with one record for every CDR3 protein. The table has 360,000 or so distinct CDR3 sequences, 25% to 30% seen once. Input material: PBMCs or a T cell subset sorted from them (not recorded which). Receptor source: an adult woman who had mild COVID-19 (a few samples of this study predate the infection). Cell type and time point are not known.

This clonotype was seen more than once but under ten times. The chain recombines TRBV11-2 with TRBJ1-1; the match to TRBD1 covers 7 bases. This CDR3 region has 16 residues. Trimming at V came to 0 bases and at J to 5 bases, leaving 9 bases not matched to a gene. Looked up from germline, CDR1 is SGHAT and CDR2 is FQNNGV. The CDR3 here is CASSLEFTGVNTEAFF. The CDR3 nucleotides read TGTGCCAGCAGCTTAGAATTCACAGGGGTAAATACTGAAGCTTTCTTT.

Here the CDR3 reads CASLGRAATEAFF. As DNA, the CDR3 is TGTGCCAGCTTAGGCAGGGCGGCCACTGAAGCTTTCTTT. The V call is TRBV25-1, the J call TRBJ1-1; D possibly corresponds to TRBD1 (5 bases). CDR1 and CDR2 from the germline V gene are MGHDK and SYGVNS. V was trimmed by 8 bases and J by 4 bases, leaving 14 bases between them. The CDR3 is 13 amino acids. Based on the CDR3 plus reference TRBV25-1 and TRBJ1-1, the full variable domain is EADIYQTPRYLVIGTGKKITLECSQTMGHDKMYWYQQDPGMELHLIHYSYGVNSTEKGDLSSESTVSRIRTEHFPLTLESARPSHTSQYLCASLGRAATEAFFGQGTRLTVV.

The V gene is TRBV7-8, the J gene TRBJ2-1; 7 bases are shared with TRBD2. This CDR3 is built from 16 residues. Germline values: CDR1 SGHVS, CDR2 FQNEAQ. With V trimmed by 0 bases and J by 4 bases, 6 bases remained unmatched. The chain's CDR3 is CASSLAERGAYNEQFF. CDR3 coding DNA: TGTGCCAGCAGCTTAGCAGAGCGGGGCGCATACAATGAGCAGTTCTTC. The complete variable domain, with remaining parts taken from reference TRBV7-8 and TRBJ2-1, reads GAGVSQSPRYKVAKRGQDVALRCDPISGHVSLFWYQQALGQGPEFLTYFQNEAQLDKSGLPSDRFFAERPEGSVSTLKIQRTQQEDSAVYLCASSLAERGAYNEQFFGPGTRLTVL.

V usage is TRBV29-1 and J usage is TRBJ2-1, with 16 bases matching TRBD2. Germline values: CDR1 SQVTM, CDR2 ANQGSEA. This CDR3 comprises 15 residues. The CDR3: CSMKGTSGRAEEQFF. DNA for the CDR3: TGCAGTATGAAAGGGACTAGCGGGAGGGCCGAAGAGCAGTTCTTC.

The chain combines TRBV27 with TRBJ2-1; 9 nucleotides match TRBD1. The V and J ends lost 5 bases and 4 bases, in that order; junction bases with no gene match: 12. This CDR3 is 17 amino acids long. Germline-derived CDR1 and CDR2 are MNHEY and SMNVEV (reference sequence). The CDR3 sequence: CASSTIRTGAGYNEQFF. CDR3 nucleotide sequence: TGTGCCAGCAGTACAATTCGGACAGGGGCCGGGTACAATGAGCAGTTCTTC.

This chain links TRBV12-3 or TRBV12-4 with TRBJ2-3; D is undetermined. The CDR3 loop spans 11 amino acids. With 11 bases removed from V and 2 bases from J, the gap between germline ends came to 8 bases. This CDR3 is CAATTTDTQYF. Written as DNA, the CDR3 is TGTGCCGCGACCACCACAGATACGCAGTATTTT.

The chain combines TRBV9 with TRBJ2-2, with 7 bases identical to TRBD2. The junction had 4 bases not matched to a gene; V was cut back by 6 bases and J by 5 bases. Germline assignment: CDR1 SGDLS and CDR2 YYNGEE. The CDR3 is made up of 13 amino acids. The CDR3 loop reads CASTGGSTGELFF. CDR3 nucleotide sequence: TGTGCCAGCACCGGGGGGTCGACCGGGGAGCTGTTTTTT.

The chain couples TRBV10-3 to TRBJ1-2, with TRBD1 matching over 8 bases. The germline V gene encodes CDR1 ENHRY and CDR2 SYGVKD. The CDR3 totals 14 residues. J gave up 4 bases and V 2 bases, and 3 bases lay outside the gene matches. DNA of the CDR3: TGTGCCATCAGTGAGGGACAGGGACCCTATGGCTACACCTTC. Protein sequence: CAISEGQGPYGYTF.

The chain uses TRBV2 and TRBJ2-7, with D uncertain. Germline loops: CDR1 SNHLY, CDR2 FYNNEI. This CDR3 has 12 amino acids. V was trimmed by 4 bases and J by 2 bases, leaving 6 bases between them. CDR3 DNA sequence: TGTGCCAGCAGTGCTGAGGCCTACGAGCAGTACTTC. Translating gives CASSAEAYEQYF.

The J gene is TRBJ2-3, the V gene TRBV13; D assignment may be TRBD1 or TRBD2 (5 bases each). Germline V gene data show CDR1 as PRHDT and CDR2 as FYEKMQ (reference sequence). Trimming took off 4 bases at V and 4 bases at J, with 12 bases between the two ends. The CDR3 is 14 amino acids. The CDR3 loop is CASSWDGDADTQYF. The CDR3 nucleotides read TGTGCCAGCAGCTGGGACGGGGACGCAGATACGCAGTATTTT.

The V and J genes are TRBV29-1 and TRBJ2-7; a possible D gene is TRBD2 (6 bases). Between the trimmed V and J ends, which lost 6 bases and 9 bases, there was a span of 21 bases. The CDR3 has 13 amino acids. Germline lookup yields CDR1 SQVTM and CDR2 ANQGSEA. CDR3 coding DNA: TGCAGCGTGATGACCGGGGGACCGGGGACGCAGTACTTC. It translates to CSVMTGGPGTQYF.

This clonotype has a handful of counts. The chain couples TRBV7-6 to TRBJ2-1; the D call may be TRBD1 or TRBD2 (5 bases each). Germline CDR1 is SGHVS and CDR2 is FNYEAQ. Trimming removed 2 bases at V and 8 bases at J, with 13 bases between. This CDR3 contains 14 residues. The CDR3 reads CASSLPDGAHEQFF. Here the CDR3 DNA reads TGTGCCAGCAGCTTACCCGACGGGGCCCATGAGCAGTTCTTC.

The chain has TRBV9 and TRBJ2-3; 11 positions agree with TRBD2. Germline V gene lookup returns CDR1 SGDLS and CDR2 YYNGEE. The CDR3 is made up of 15 amino acids. J was trimmed by 2 bases and V by 3 bases; bases with no gene match: 2. CDR3 in amino acids: CASSAGLAVTDTQYF. DNA for the CDR3: TGTGCCAGCAGCGCGGGACTAGCGGTCACAGATACGCAGTATTTT.

This rearrangement joins TRBV5-1 to TRBJ1-1, with unresolved D. CDR3 length: 15 residues. Per the germline V gene, CDR1 is SGHRS and CDR2 is YFSETQ. V gave up 3 bases and J gave up 2 bases, with 14 bases separating them. CDR3 coding DNA: TGCGCCAGCAGCTCCTACCGAGGACGTAACACTGAAGCTTTCTTT. Amino acids: CASSSYRGRNTEAFF.

V and J are TRBV15 and TRBJ2-7, with 8 bases matching TRBD2. The CDR3 has 14 residues. The germline V gene encodes CDR1 LNHNV and CDR2 YYDKDF (reference sequence). J gave up 0 bases and V 5 bases, and 3 bases lay outside the gene matches. CDR3 nucleotides: TGTGCCACCAGCGGGAGCGGGAGCTCCTACGAGCAGTACTTC. It translates to CATSGSGSSYEQYF.

This CDR3 is CASSSGLASTASDEQFF. The CDR3 region has the DNA TGTGCCAGCAGCTCCGGACTAGCCTCCACGGCAAGCGATGAGCAGTTCTTC. The V gene is TRBV7-9, the J gene TRBJ2-1; TRBD2 aligns across 8 bases. With 4 bases clipped from V and 8 bases from J, the junction kept 16 bases outside the gene matches. CDR1 and CDR2 from the germline V gene are SEHNR and FQNEAQ (reference sequence). The CDR3 has 17 amino acids.